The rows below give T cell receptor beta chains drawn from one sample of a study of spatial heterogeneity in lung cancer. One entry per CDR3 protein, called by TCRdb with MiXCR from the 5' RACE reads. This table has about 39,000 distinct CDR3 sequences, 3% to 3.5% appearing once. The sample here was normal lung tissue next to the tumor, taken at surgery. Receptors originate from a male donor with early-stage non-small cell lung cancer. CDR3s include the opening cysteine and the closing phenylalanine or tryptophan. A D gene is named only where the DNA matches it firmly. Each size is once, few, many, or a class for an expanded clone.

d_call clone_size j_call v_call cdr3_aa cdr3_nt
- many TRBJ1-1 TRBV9 CASSVGMDTEAFF TGTGCCAGCAGCGTTGGGATGGACACTGAAGCTTTCTTT
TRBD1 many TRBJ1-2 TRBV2 CASSVGTVGYTF TGTGCCAGCAGTGTAGGGACAGTCGGCTACACCTTC
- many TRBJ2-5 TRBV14 CASSQAGRGPEETQYF TGTGCCAGCAGCCAAGCCGGACGCGGACCCGAGGAGACCCAGTACTTC
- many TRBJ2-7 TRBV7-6 CASSSPGQPYEQYF TGTGCCAGCAGCTCGCCGGGACAACCCTACGAGCAGTACTTC
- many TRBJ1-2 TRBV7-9 CASSLGRQGDGYTF TGTGCCAGCAGCTTAGGACGGCAGGGCGATGGCTACACCTTC
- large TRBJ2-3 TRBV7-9 CASSLALGEATDTQYF TGTGCCAGCAGCTTAGCTCTAGGAGAGGCCACAGATACGCAGTATTTT
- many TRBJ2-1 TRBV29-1 CTIAWGGTHNEQFF TGCACCATTGCATGGGGAGGTACGCACAATGAGCAGTTCTTC
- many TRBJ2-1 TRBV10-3 CAITGGGPPNEQFF TGTGCCATCACTGGCGGAGGGCCTCCCAATGAGCAGTTCTTC
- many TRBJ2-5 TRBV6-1 CASSDLQGEETQYF TGTGCCAGCAGTGACCTACAAGGCGAAGAGACCCAGTACTTC
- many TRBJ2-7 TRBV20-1 CSVEGTSYEQYF TGCAGTGTAGAGGGGACCTCCTACGAGCAGTACTTC